One and the same sample provided the 31 T cell receptor beta chains below, sequenced in a study of cytomegalovirus exposure and HLA in healthy donors. Primers included in the PCR were 60 Vbeta and 13 Jbeta primers. Profiled with immunoSEQ multiplex PCR; TCRdb holds only in-frame clones, not every one. This table holds 100,000 to 150,000 clones, roughly 73% found once. Sequenced sample: PBMCs. Every receptor here comes from a man in his 60s in good health and CMV-seropositive.

This clone was seen only once. This rearrangement joins TRBV5-1 to TRBJ2-3, with 10 positions matching TRBD2. The germline V gene has CDR1 SGHRS and CDR2 YFSETQ. V shed 4 bases and J 4 bases; nucleotides not matched to a gene: 12. This CDR3 contains 17 residues. CDR3 in DNA: TGCGCCAGCAGCCCAAGACGGACTAGCGGAATTCCAGATACGCAGTATTTT. It specifies CASSPRRTSGIPDTQYF.

This clone was counted once. CDR3 nucleotides: TGTGCCAGCTCACTGGGACAGTTGAACACTGAAGCTTTCTTT. Translating gives CASSLGQLNTEAFF. This chain connects TRBV18 to TRBJ1-1, with TRBD1 identical over 7 bases. Per the germline V gene, CDR1 is KGHSH and CDR2 is LQKENI. V dropped 4 bases and J dropped 0; count of bases not matched to a gene: 2. The CDR3 has 14 amino acids.

This clone was counted a few times. The chain links TRBV11-2 to TRBJ1-6; 7 bases map to TRBD1. This CDR3 contains 15 residues. Germline V gene lookup returns CDR1 SGHAT and CDR2 FQNNGV. Unmatched junction bases numbered 6, after V lost 1 base and J lost 9 bases. The CDR3 sequence: CASSLVDRVLSPLHF. As DNA, the CDR3 is TGTGCCAGCAGCTTAGTTGACAGGGTGCTTTCACCCCTCCACTTT.

This clone was detected only once. V gene TRBV5-6 combines with J gene TRBJ1-6; 8 bases align to TRBD1. CDR1 and CDR2 from the germline V gene are SGHDT and YYEEEE. Trimming removed 2 bases from V and 7 bases from J; junction bases left unmatched: 2. The CDR3 sequence is 14 residues long. The CDR3 DNA is TGTGCCAGCAGCTTAACAGGGGGAAATTCACCCCTCCACTTT. Amino acids: CASSLTGGNSPLHF.

This clone was seen more than once but under ten times. The genes are TRBV5-1 and TRBJ2-2; the D gene is possibly TRBD1 (6 bases). V was pared by 6 bases and J by 0 bases, with 15 bases between. Germline loops: CDR1 SGHRS, CDR2 YFSETQ. The CDR3 is made up of 16 amino acids. CDR3: CASNAQGGANTGELFF. The CDR3 region has the DNA TGCGCCAGCAACGCCCAAGGGGGTGCGAACACCGGGGAGCTGTTTTTT. The variable domain in full, with the rest retrieved from reference TRBV5-1 and TRBJ2-2, is KAGVTQTPRYLIKTRGQQVTLSCSPISGHRSVSWYQQTPGQGLQFLFEYFSETQRNKGNFPGRFSGRQFSNSRSEMNVSTLELGDSALYLCASNAQGGANTGELFFGEGSRLTVL.

The CDR3 here is CASSLQIYTGELFF. In DNA form, the CDR3 reads TGTGCCAGCAGTTTGCAGATTTACACCGGGGAGCTGTTTTTT. This sequence joins TRBV5-6 and TRBJ2-2, with D unresolved. This CDR3 region has 14 residues. Trimming took off 5 bases at V and 3 bases at J, with 11 bases between the two ends. Germline-derived CDR1 and CDR2 are SGHDT and YYEEEE.

CDR3 DNA sequence: TGTGCCAGCTCACTCGGACAGACAGATACGCAGTATTTT. This encodes CASSLGQTDTQYF. This sequence joins TRBV18 and TRBJ2-3, with D possibly matching TRBD1 (6 bases). V was trimmed by 4 bases and J by 3 bases, leaving 8 bases between them. CDR3 size: 13 residues. Germline V gene lookup returns CDR1 KGHSH and CDR2 LQKENI.

Remarks on this clone: The junction and the germline gene differ at one end; a read error may be behind it. This rearrangement joins TRBV19 to TRBJ2-7; 8 bases line up with TRBD1. CDR1 is LNHDA and CDR2 is SQIVND in the germline V gene (reference sequence). This CDR3 has 12 amino acids. DNA for the CDR3: TGTGCCAGTAGTATCCCGGGACAGGTACAGAACTTC. Amino acids: CASSIPGQVQNF.

In its sample, this clone was seen a few times. The CDR3 reads CASSPSQDQPQHF. The CDR3 DNA follows: TGTGCCAGCTCACCGTCACAGGATCAGCCCCAGCATTTT. The chain employs TRBV18 and TRBJ1-5; TRBD1 might be the D (5 bases). The germline CDR1 and CDR2 sequences are KGHSH and LQKENI. The CDR3 sequence is 13 residues long. Trimming pared 3 bases from V and 5 bases from J, leaving 8 bases between.

This clone has just a few counts. The chain is built from TRBV4-2 and TRBJ1-6; TRBD1 matches 8 bases. Germline assignment: CDR1 LGHNA and CDR2 YNFKEQ. Trimming removed 4 bases from V and 6 bases from J; junction bases left unmatched: 2. The CDR3 is 14 amino acids. The DNA for the CDR3 is TGTGCCAGCAGCCCCGGGACAGGTAATTCACCCCTCCACTTT. Its translation: CASSPGTGNSPLHF.

For the CDR3, the DNA is TGTGCCAGCAGCCTGGCCGGGATATCTAATCAGCCCCAGCATTTT. It encodes CASSLAGISNQPQHF. This rearrangement joins TRBV5-7 to TRBJ1-5; D gene uncertain. TRBV5-7 is designated an ORF whose function remains uncertain. This CDR3 spans 15 amino acids. V lost 4 bases to trimming and J lost 4 bases, with 15 bases between them.

J is TRBJ1-1 and V is TRBV5-1; 7 bases agree with TRBD1. The CDR3 consists of 15 residues. Germline CDR1 reads SGHRS; CDR2 reads YFSETQ. The junction had 14 bases not matched to a gene; V was cut back by 4 bases and J by 8 bases. The CDR3 bases are TGCGCCAGCAGCCCCCGACAGGGAGGAAGCGTCGAAGCTTTCTTT. Residues: CASSPRQGGSVEAFF. Variable domain in full (rest from reference TRBV5-1 and TRBJ1-1): KAGVTQTPRYLIKTRGQQVTLSCSPISGHRSVSWYQQTPGQGLQFLFEYFSETQRNKGNFPGRFSGRQFSNSRSEMNVSTLELGDSALYLCASSPRQGGSVEAFFGQGTRLTVV.

This chain joins TRBV7-3 and TRBJ2-3; the match to TRBD2 covers 10 bases. Germline CDR1 and CDR2: SGHTA and FQGTGA. V lost 5 bases, J lost 2 bases, and 7 bases stayed unmatched. The CDR3 runs 16 residues. The CDR3 loop reads CASSPVAGGYTDTQYF. CDR3 DNA sequence: TGTGCCAGCAGCCCAGTAGCGGGGGGATACACAGATACGCAGTATTTT.

This sequence joins TRBV10-3 and TRBJ2-5; weak D call: TRBD2 (6 bases). The J call may be faulty, since TRBJ2-7 better matches the DNA end. The CDR3 runs 14 residues. The germline V gene has CDR1 ENHRY and CDR2 SYGVKD. The CDR3 DNA reads TGTGCCATCAGCGTAGCGGAAAACTCCTACGAGCAGTACTTC. It is translated as CAISVAENSYEQYF.

This clone was counted a few times. Other DNA variants within this sample encode the same CDR3. The chain carries TRBV29-1 and TRBJ1-1; D is ambiguous. V was pared by 6 bases and J by 1 base, with 6 bases between. Germline values: CDR1 SQVTM, CDR2 ANQGSEA. The CDR3 runs to 11 residues. CDR3 amino acids: CSVARNTEAFF. In DNA form, the CDR3 reads TGCAGCGTGGCCAGGAACACTGAAGCTTTCTTT.

The chain couples TRBV11-2 to TRBJ1-1, with D unresolved. With 0 bases removed from V and 11 bases from J, the gap between germline ends came to 10 bases. The CDR3 spans 12 residues. Germline values: CDR1 SGHAT, CDR2 FQNNGV. CDR3 residues: CASSLEASRAFF. The CDR3 DNA is TGTGCCAGCAGCTTAGAAGCAAGTCGGGCTTTCTTT.

V is TRBV19 and J is TRBJ2-1, with 9 nucleotides matching TRBD1. This CDR3 is built from 11 residues. After removal of 8 bases from V and 7 bases from J, the junction contained 0 bases not matched to a gene. Germline values: CDR1 LNHDA, CDR2 SQIVND (reference sequence). In nucleotides, the CDR3 is TGTGCCAGTGACAGGGGGAATGAGCAGTTCTTC. Translation: CASDRGNEQFF.

The chain uses TRBV12-5 and TRBJ2-7, with TRBD2 as a possible D gene (6 bases). The CDR3 runs 14 residues. The germline V gene encodes CDR1 LGHNT and CDR2 FRNRAP. The CDR3 loop is CVRPGTGVDCEQYF. For the CDR3, the DNA is TGTGTTAGGCCCGGGACGGGGGTTGATTGCGAGCAGTACTTC.

This clone was picked up a small number of times. The chain combines TRBV6-5 with TRBJ1-1, with 7 bases lining up with TRBD1. CDR1 and CDR2 from the germline V gene are MNHEY and SVGAGI. The ends lost 2 bases at V and 0 bases at J; junction bases unmatched: 3. This CDR3 spans 15 amino acids. The CDR3 nucleotides read TGTGCCAGCAGTTACCCGGGACAGTTGAACACTGAAGCTTTCTTT. It specifies CASSYPGQLNTEAFF.

The chain carries TRBV7-2 and TRBJ2-3; a weak D match, TRBD1 (6 bases). The CDR3 is 17 residues long. V was pared by 1 base and J by 4 bases, with 18 bases between. Germline CDR1 reads SGHTA; CDR2 reads FQGNSA. CDR3 sequence reads: CASSLVPFPGVADTQYF. The CDR3 nucleotides are TGTGCCAGCAGCTTAGTACCCTTCCCAGGGGTCGCAGATACGCAGTATTTT.

This clone was counted a few times. The J gene is TRBJ1-1, the V gene TRBV5-1; 10 positions match TRBD1. The CDR3 contains 15 residues. Germline CDR1 SGHRS, CDR2 YFSETQ. After removal of 3 bases from V and 5 bases from J, the junction contained 7 bases not matched to a gene. The CDR3 spells CASSSTGTGETEAFF. CDR3 DNA sequence: TGCGCCAGCAGCTCCACCGGGACAGGGGAAACTGAAGCTTTCTTT.

The chain carries TRBV7-2 and TRBJ2-1; D perhaps matches TRBD2 (5 bases). The CDR3 spans 13 residues. Trimming shortened V by 0 bases and J by 14 bases, and 14 bases separated the two germline ends. Per the germline V gene, CDR1 is SGHTA and CDR2 is FQGNSA. CDR3 nucleotide sequence: TGTGCCAGCAGCTTAGCTCCACCAACTAGGGAGTTCTTC. It encodes CASSLAPPTREFF.

This clone was detected only once. V usage is TRBV5-5 and J usage is TRBJ2-5; D remains unclear. Germline lookup yields CDR1 SGHKS and CDR2 YYEKEE (reference sequence). There are 13 residues in the CDR3. V lost 2 bases to trimming and J lost 1 base, with 6 bases between them. The CDR3 DNA follows: TGTGCCAGCAGCTTTGCTAGCCAAGAGACCCAGTACTTC. This codes for CASSFASQETQYF.

The genes are TRBV6-5 and TRBJ2-3; unclear D gene. Trimming removed 7 bases from V and 1 base from J, with 9 bases in between. This CDR3 contains 13 residues. CDR1 and CDR2 (germline): MNHEY, SVGAGI. In DNA, the CDR3 is TGTGCCAGCAAAAGAGAGGGCACAGATACGCAGTATTTT. Translation: CASKREGTDTQYF.

The V gene is TRBV5-1, the J gene TRBJ1-3, with D uncertain. V lost 0 bases to trimming and J lost 8 bases, with 9 bases between them. The CDR3 is 13 amino acids. Germline V gene sequence: CDR1 SGHRS, CDR2 YFSETQ. The CDR3 bases are TGCGCCAGCAGCTTGGAACACGGGGACACCATATATTTT. Its translation is CASSLEHGDTIYF.

The chain recombines TRBV5-6 with TRBJ2-1; the match to TRBD2 covers 9 bases. This CDR3 comprises 16 residues. V lost 4 bases to trimming and J lost 10 bases; unmatched junction nucleotides: 15. Germline CDR1 SGHDT, CDR2 YYEEEE. The chain's CDR3 is CASSLSALGLAWEQFF. CDR3 in DNA: TGTGCCAGCAGCCTTTCGGCTTTAGGACTAGCGTGGGAGCAGTTCTTC.

J is TRBJ2-3 and V is TRBV27, with a tentative D call TRBD2 (6 bases). Germline assignment: CDR1 MNHEY and CDR2 SMNVEV (reference sequence). Trimming removed 2 bases at V and 2 bases at J, with 8 bases between. The length of the CDR3 is 14 residues. This chain's CDR3 is CASSLAGSTDTQYF. CDR3 DNA sequence: TGTGCCAGCAGTTTAGCGGGGTCCACAGATACGCAGTATTTT.

The chain links TRBV6-6 to TRBJ1-3; D remains unclear. This CDR3 contains 14 residues. Germline CDR1 MNHNY, CDR2 SVGAGI (reference sequence). V was cut by 8 bases and J by 4 bases, with 15 bases left in between. The CDR3 DNA reads TGTGCCAGCCGCGAGGGCCTGCGAGGAAACACCATATATTTT. Translated: CASREGLRGNTIYF.

V gene TRBV19 combines with J gene TRBJ1-2, with D hard to call. Trimming stripped 8 bases from V and 8 bases from J, with 24 bases between. The CDR3 sequence is 15 residues long. Germline assignment: CDR1 LNHDA and CDR2 SQIVND (reference sequence). The CDR3: CASEHHGGIYEGYTF. CDR3 bases: TGTGCCAGTGAACACCATGGCGGCATCTATGAAGGCTACACCTTC.

The genes are TRBV5-1 and TRBJ1-4, with D possibly matching TRBD1 (5 bases). V lost 3 bases and J 2 bases, leaving 14 bases between the germline ends. Germline V gene sequence: CDR1 SGHRS, CDR2 YFSETQ. CDR3 length: 16 residues. The CDR3 DNA reads TGCGCCAGCAGCTCTGTCTCCCCAGGGACTAATGAAAAACTGTTTTTT. Encoded protein: CASSSVSPGTNEKLFF.

The sample holds a few counts of this clone. The CDR3 spells CSVAGVRTDTQYF. CDR3 coding DNA: TGCAGCGTTGCAGGGGTACGCACAGATACGCAGTATTTT. The J gene is TRBJ2-3, the V gene TRBV29-1, with D tentatively TRBD1 (6 bases). Trimming took off 4 bases at V and 1 base at J, with 9 bases between the two ends. CDR1 is SQVTM, CDR2 ANQGSEA, per germline. This CDR3 comprises 13 residues.